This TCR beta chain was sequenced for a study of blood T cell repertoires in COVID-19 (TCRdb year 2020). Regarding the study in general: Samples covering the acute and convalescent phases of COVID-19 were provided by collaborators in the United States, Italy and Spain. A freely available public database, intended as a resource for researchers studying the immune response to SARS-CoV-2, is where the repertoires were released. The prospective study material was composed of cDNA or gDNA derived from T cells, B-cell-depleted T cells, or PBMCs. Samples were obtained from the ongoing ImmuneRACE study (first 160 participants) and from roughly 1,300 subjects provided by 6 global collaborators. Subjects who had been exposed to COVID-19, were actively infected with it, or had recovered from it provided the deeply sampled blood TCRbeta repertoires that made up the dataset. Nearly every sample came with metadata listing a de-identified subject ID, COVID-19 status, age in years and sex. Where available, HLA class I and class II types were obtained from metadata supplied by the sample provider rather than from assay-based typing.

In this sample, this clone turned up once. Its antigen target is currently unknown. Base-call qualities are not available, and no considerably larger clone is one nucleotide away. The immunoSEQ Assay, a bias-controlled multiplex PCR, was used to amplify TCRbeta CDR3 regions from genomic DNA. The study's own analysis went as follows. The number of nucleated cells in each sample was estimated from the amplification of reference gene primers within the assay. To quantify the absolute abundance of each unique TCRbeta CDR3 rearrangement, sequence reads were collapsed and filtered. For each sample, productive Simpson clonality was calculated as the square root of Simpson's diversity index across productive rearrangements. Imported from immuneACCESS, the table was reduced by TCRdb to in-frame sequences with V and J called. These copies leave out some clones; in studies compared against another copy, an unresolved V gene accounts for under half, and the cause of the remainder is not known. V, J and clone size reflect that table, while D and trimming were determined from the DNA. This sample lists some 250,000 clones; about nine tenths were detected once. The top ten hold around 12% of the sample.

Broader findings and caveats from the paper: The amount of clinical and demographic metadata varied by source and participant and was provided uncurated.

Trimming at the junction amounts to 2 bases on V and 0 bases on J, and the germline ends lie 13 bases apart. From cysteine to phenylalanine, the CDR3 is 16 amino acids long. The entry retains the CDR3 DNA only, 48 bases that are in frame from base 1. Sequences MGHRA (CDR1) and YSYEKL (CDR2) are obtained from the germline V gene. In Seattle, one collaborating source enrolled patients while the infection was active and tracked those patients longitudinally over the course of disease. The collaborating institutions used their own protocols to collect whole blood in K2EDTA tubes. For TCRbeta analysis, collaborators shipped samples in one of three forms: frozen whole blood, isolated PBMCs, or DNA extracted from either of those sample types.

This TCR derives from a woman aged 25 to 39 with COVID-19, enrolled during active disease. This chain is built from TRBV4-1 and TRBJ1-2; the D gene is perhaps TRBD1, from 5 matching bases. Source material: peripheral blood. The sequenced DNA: TGCGCCAGCAGCCAAAGGGGAGGTTTTCCTAACTATGGCTACACCTTC. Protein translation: CASSQRGGFPNYGYTF.